Each of the 17 T cell receptor beta chains below was sequenced from the same sample in a study of blood T cell repertoires in COVID-19. Method: immunoSEQ multiplex PCR; TCRdb's copy keeps in-frame clones and lacks some. This repertoire shows roughly 80,000 clones, about 87% found once; its top ten account for under 6.5%. The sequenced sample was peripheral blood. These receptors originate from a man aged 45-65 years with active COVID-19.

This clone is deemed medium-sized (0.01 to 0.1%). This chain joins TRBV27 and TRBJ1-1; TRBD1 is a possible D gene (5 bases). With 3 bases removed from V and 3 bases from J, the gap between germline ends came to 11 bases. The germline V gene encodes CDR1 MNHEY and CDR2 SMNVEV (reference sequence). The CDR3 covers 14 residues. CDR3 residues: CASSFARADTEAFF. CDR3 DNA sequence: TGTGCCAGCAGTTTCGCCAGGGCAGACACTGAAGCTTTCTTT.

J is TRBJ1-3 and V is TRBV7-2, with D unresolved. The CDR3 spans 16 residues. The V gene lost 5 bases and the J gene lost 0 bases, with 14 bases spanning the gap. Germline values: CDR1 SGHTA, CDR2 FQGNSA. In nucleotides, the CDR3 is TGTGCCAGCAGCCCAGGACTCTCTACCTCTGGAAACACCATATATTTT. This gives the protein CASSPGLSTSGNTIYF.

V usage is TRBV4-2 and J usage is TRBJ1-6; D is possibly TRBD1 (6 bases). This CDR3 region has 15 residues. Germline values: CDR1 LGHNA, CDR2 YNFKEQ. Trimming removed 0 bases at V and 6 bases at J, with 9 bases between. The CDR3 spells CASSQDRTVNSPLHF. For the CDR3, the DNA is TGTGCCAGCAGCCAAGATCGGACAGTTAATTCACCCCTCCACTTT.

V usage is TRBV6-5 and J usage is TRBJ2-3; 14 bases match TRBD2. The CDR3 sequence is 14 residues long. Germline V gene sequence: CDR1 MNHEY, CDR2 SVGAGI. The V and J ends lost 8 bases and 5 bases, in that order; junction bases with no gene match: 3. The chain's CDR3 is CASQTSGGGDTQYF. DNA of the CDR3: TGTGCCAGCCAGACTAGCGGGGGGGGAGATACGCAGTATTTT.

The J gene is TRBJ2-6, the V gene TRBV7-3; D is possibly TRBD2 (5 bases). Between the trimmed V and J ends, which lost 5 bases and 0 bases, there was a span of 14 bases. The CDR3 length is 17 residues. CDR1 is SGHTA, CDR2 FQGTGA, per germline. CDR3 nucleotide sequence: TGTGCCAGCAGCCCCCAGGCGGGCGTCTCTGGGGCCAACGTCCTGACTTTC. Translating gives CASSPQAGVSGANVLTF. Supplemented by reference TRBV7-3 and TRBJ2-6, the full variable domain reads GAGVSQTPSNKVTEKGKYVELRCDPISGHTALYWYRQSLGQGPEFLIYFQGTGAADDSGLPNDRFFAVRPEGSVSTLKIQRTERGDSAVYLCASSPQAGVSGANVLTFGAGSRLTVL.

This sequence joins TRBV5-1 and TRBJ1-4, with 9 bases aligning to TRBD1. The trim removed 4 bases at V and 0 bases at J, leaving 7 bases unmatched. The CDR3 covers 17 residues. CDR1 is SGHRS, CDR2 YFSETQ, per germline. In nucleotides, the CDR3 is TGCGCCAGCAGCACTGGACAGGGGACATCAACTAATGAAAAACTGTTTTTT. Translated: CASSTGQGTSTNEKLFF.

The chain has TRBV6-5 and TRBJ2-1; 8 bases align to TRBD2. Germline lookup yields CDR1 MNHEY and CDR2 SVGAGI. The CDR3 loop spans 14 amino acids. The V and J ends lost 6 bases and 8 bases, in that order; junction bases with no gene match: 9. CDR3 sequence (DNA): TGTGCCAGCAGCCAGAGCGGGAGCGGGGATGAGCAGTTCTTC. It is translated as CASSQSGSGDEQFF.

The chain has TRBV5-1 and TRBJ2-1, with D unresolved. The CDR3 consists of 15 residues. Germline CDR1 SGHRS, CDR2 YFSETQ. The V gene lost 0 bases and the J gene lost 0 bases, with 7 bases spanning the gap. This CDR3 is CASSLGYSSYNEQFF. The CDR3 DNA reads TGCGCCAGCAGCTTGGGGTATAGCTCCTACAATGAGCAGTTCTTC. Together with reference TRBV5-1 and TRBJ2-1, the CDR3 gives the full variable domain: KAGVTQTPRYLIKTRGQQVTLSCSPISGHRSVSWYQQTPGQGLQFLFEYFSETQRNKGNFPGRFSGRQFSNSRSEMNVSTLELGDSALYLCASSLGYSSYNEQFFGPGTRLTVL.

This chain connects TRBV5-1 to TRBJ2-3; 11 nucleotides agree with TRBD1. Germline values: CDR1 SGHRS, CDR2 YFSETQ. J lost 7 bases, V lost 2 bases, and 15 bases had no gene match. This CDR3 is 18 amino acids long. CDR3 in DNA: TGCGCCAGCAGCTTAACCCCCGGGACCGGGACAGGGGGATATACGCAGTATTTT. Translating gives CASSLTPGTGTGGYTQYF.

The CDR3 reads CASSRPGGYRNEQFF. CDR3 nucleotide sequence: TGTGCCAGCAGCCGCCCCGGCGGGTATCGCAATGAGCAGTTCTTC. The rearrangement joins TRBV28 to TRBJ2-1; possibly TRBD2 for D (5 bases). The V gene's germline CDR1 is MDHEN and CDR2 SYDVKM. The ends were cut back, 6 bases at V and 6 bases at J, with 18 bases in the middle. This CDR3 has 15 amino acids.

The chain combines TRBV11-2 with TRBJ1-1; 9 bases match TRBD1. The V gene's germline CDR1 is SGHAT and CDR2 FQNNGV. Trimming took 9 bases from V and 5 from J; bases not matched to a gene: 7. The CDR3 consists of 13 residues. This chain's CDR3 is CASARQGVTEAFF. For the CDR3, the DNA is TGTGCCAGTGCGAGACAGGGGGTAACTGAAGCTTTCTTT.

This rearrangement joins TRBV27 to TRBJ1-5; D is perhaps TRBD1 (6 bases). The CDR3 has 14 amino acids. Germline V gene lookup returns CDR1 MNHEY and CDR2 SMNVEV (reference sequence). V dropped 2 bases and J dropped 6 bases, with 11 bases sitting between them. CDR3 region: CASSLVGGVQPQHF. DNA of the CDR3: TGTGCCAGCAGTTTAGTAGGGGGGGTTCAGCCCCAGCATTTT.

This rearrangement joins TRBV20-1 to TRBJ2-3; TRBD2 matches at 8 bases. CDR3 size: 16 residues. V trimming: 3 bases; J trimming: 14 bases; junction bases outside the gene matches: 22. CDR1 DFQATT and CDR2 SNEGSKA come from the germline V gene (reference sequence). The CDR3 DNA is TGCAGTGCTAGTCCCGAATCGGAGCGGGGGAGCCCTCGTCGGTATTTT. Encoded protein: CSASPESERGSPRRYF.

On this clone itself: Germline is not matched at one junction end, which may reflect a read error. V usage is TRBV7-7 and J usage is TRBJ2-2; TRBD2 matches at 10 bases. The CDR3 is made up of 15 amino acids. Looked up from germline, CDR1 is SSHAT and CDR2 is FNYEAQ (reference sequence). In nucleotides, the CDR3 is TGTGCTAGCAGCTTAGCGGGGGGTAACACCGGGGAGCTGTTTTTT. This sequence encodes CASSLAGGNTGELFF.

V is TRBV28 and J is TRBJ2-5, with 11 bases identical to TRBD2. V was pared by 5 bases and J by 7 bases, with 12 bases of the junction left unmatched. CDR3 length equals 16 residues. CDR1 is MDHEN, CDR2 SYDVKM, per germline. The CDR3 region has the DNA TGTGCCAGCAGTGCTACGCAGACTAGCGGGGTGGTGACCCAGTACTTC. Translating gives CASSATQTSGVVTQYF.

This clone appeared a single time. This rearrangement joins TRBV6-2 or TRBV6-3 to TRBJ2-7; D may be TRBD1 (6 bases). This CDR3 has 15 amino acids. V dropped 6 bases and J dropped 7 bases, with 22 bases sitting between them. From germline, CDR1 is MNHEY and CDR2 SVGEGT. Written as DNA, the CDR3 is TGTGCCAGCAGCCACCCGGCCGGGACACTATTGGAGCAGTACTTC. It encodes CASSHPAGTLLEQYF.

This chain connects TRBV7-2 to TRBJ1-4, with 7 bases matching TRBD1. V shed 5 bases and J 2 bases; nucleotides not matched to a gene: 8. The length of the CDR3 is 16 residues. CDR1 and CDR2 (germline): SGHTA, FQGNSA. CDR3 amino acids: CASSDVPTGTNEKLFF. The CDR3 DNA sequence: TGTGCCAGCAGCGACGTACCGACAGGGACTAATGAAAAACTGTTTTTT.